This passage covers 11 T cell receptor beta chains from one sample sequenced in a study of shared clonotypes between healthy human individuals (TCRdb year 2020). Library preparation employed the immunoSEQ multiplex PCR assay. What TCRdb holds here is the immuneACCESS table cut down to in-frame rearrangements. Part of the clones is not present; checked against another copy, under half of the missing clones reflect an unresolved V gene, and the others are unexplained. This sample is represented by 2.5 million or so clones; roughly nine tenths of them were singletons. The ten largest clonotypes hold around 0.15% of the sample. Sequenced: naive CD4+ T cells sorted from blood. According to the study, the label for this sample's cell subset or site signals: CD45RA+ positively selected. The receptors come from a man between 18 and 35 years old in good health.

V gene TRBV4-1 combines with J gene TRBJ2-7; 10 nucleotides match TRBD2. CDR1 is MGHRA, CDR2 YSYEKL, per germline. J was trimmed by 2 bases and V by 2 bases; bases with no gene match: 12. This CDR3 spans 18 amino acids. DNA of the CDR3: TGCGCCAGCAGCCAACTGCCCAAGATAGCGGGGGGCACCTACGAGCAGTACTTC. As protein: CASSQLPKIAGGTYEQYF.

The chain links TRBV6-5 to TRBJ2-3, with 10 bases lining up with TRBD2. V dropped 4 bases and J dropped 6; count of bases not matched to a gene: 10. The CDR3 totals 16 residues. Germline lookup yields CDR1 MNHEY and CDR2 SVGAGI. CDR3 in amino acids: CASSSAGGLLQDTQYF. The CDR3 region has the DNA TGTGCCAGCAGTTCAGCGGGGGGGTTACTGCAGGATACGCAGTATTTT.

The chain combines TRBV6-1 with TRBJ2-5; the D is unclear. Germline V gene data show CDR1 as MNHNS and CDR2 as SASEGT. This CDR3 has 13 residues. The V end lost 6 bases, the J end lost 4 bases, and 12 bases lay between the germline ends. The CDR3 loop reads CASSAGWGETQYF. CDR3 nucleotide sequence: TGTGCCAGCAGCGCTGGTTGGGGAGAGACCCAGTACTTC.

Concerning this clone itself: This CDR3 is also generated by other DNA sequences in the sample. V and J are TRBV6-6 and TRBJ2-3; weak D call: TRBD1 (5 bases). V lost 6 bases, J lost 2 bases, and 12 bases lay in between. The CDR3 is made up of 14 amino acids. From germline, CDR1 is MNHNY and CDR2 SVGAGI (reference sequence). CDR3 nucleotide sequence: TGTGCCAGCAGCTCCGACAGATCCACAGATACGCAGTATTTT. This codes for CASSSDRSTDTQYF.

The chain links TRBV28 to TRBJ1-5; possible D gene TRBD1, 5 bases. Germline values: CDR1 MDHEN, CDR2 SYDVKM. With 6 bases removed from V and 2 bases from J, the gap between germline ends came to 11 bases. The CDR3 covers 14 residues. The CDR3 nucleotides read TGTGCCAGCAGAGGGGAGAAGGGCAATCAGCCCCAGCATTTT. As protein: CASRGEKGNQPQHF. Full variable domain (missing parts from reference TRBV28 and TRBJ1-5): DVKVTQSSRYLVKRTGEKVFLECVQDMDHENMFWYRQDPGLGLRLIYFSYDVKMKEKGDIPEGYSVSREKKERFSLILESASTNQTSMYLCASRGEKGNQPQHFGDGTRLSIL.

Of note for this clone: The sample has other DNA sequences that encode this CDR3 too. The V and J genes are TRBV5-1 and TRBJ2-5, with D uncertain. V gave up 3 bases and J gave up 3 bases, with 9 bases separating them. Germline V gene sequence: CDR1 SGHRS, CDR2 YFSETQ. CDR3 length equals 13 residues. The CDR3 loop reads CASSSRVEETQYF. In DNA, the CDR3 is TGCGCCAGCAGCTCCCGGGTCGAAGAGACCCAGTACTTC.

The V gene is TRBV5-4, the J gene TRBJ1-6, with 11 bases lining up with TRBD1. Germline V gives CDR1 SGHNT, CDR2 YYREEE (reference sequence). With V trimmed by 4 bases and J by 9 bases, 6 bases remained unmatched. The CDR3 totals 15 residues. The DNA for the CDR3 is TGTGCCAGCAGCCCCGGGACAGGGGGTATTTCACCCCTCCACTTT. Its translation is CASSPGTGGISPLHF.

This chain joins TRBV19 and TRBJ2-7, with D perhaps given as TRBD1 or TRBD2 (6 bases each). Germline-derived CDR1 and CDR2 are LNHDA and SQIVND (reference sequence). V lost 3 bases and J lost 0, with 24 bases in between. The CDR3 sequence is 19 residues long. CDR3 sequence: CASSIPPSRQATSSYEQYF. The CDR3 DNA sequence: TGTGCCAGTAGTATCCCGCCCTCAAGACAGGCGACTAGCTCCTACGAGCAGTACTTC.

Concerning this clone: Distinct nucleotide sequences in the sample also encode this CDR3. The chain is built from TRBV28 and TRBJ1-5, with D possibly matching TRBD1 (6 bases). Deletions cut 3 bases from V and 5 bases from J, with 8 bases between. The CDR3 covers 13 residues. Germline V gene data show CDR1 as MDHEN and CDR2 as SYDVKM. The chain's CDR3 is CASSLTGYQPQHF. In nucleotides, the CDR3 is TGTGCCAGCAGTTTGACAGGTTATCAGCCCCAGCATTTT.

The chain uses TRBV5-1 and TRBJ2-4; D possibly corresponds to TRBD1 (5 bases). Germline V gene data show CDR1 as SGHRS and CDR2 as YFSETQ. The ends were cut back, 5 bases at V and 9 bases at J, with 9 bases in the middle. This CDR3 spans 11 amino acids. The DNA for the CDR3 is TGCGCCAGCAGGCAGGGTAGCATTCAGTACTTC. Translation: CASRQGSIQYF.

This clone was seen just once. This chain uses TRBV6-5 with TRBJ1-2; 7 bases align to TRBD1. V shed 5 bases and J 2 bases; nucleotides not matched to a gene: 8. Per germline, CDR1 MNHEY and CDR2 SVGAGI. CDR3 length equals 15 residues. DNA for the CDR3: TGTGCCAGCAGTCCGACCGGGACAGCAAACTATGGCTACACCTTC. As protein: CASSPTGTANYGYTF.